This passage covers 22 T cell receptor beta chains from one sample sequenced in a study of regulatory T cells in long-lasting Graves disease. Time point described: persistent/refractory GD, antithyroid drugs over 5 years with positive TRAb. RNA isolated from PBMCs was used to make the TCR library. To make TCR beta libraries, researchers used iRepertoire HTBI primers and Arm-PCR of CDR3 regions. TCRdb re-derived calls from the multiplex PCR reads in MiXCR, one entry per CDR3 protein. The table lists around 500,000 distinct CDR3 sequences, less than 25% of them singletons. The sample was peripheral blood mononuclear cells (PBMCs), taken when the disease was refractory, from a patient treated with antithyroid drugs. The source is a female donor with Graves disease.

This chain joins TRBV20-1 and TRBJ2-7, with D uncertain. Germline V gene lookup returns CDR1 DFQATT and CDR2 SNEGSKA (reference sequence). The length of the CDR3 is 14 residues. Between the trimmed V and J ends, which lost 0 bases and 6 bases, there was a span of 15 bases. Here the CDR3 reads CSARDERRVVEQYF. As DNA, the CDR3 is TGCAGTGCTAGAGATGAACGCCGGGTGGTCGAGCAGTACTTC.

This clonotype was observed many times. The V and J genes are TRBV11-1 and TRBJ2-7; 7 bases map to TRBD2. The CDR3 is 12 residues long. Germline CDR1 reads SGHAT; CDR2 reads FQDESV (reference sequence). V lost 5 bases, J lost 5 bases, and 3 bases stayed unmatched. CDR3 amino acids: CASSRTSDEQYF. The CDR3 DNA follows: TGTGCCAGCAGCCGGACTAGTGACGAGCAGTACTTC.

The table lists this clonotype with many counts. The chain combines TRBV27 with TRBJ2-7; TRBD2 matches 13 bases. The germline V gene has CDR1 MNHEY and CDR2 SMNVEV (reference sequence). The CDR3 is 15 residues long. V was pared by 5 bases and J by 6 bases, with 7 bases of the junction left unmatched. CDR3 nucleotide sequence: TGTGCCAGCAGTCCCCTCGGACTAGCGGGAGTCGAGCAGTACTTC. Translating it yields CASSPLGLAGVEQYF.

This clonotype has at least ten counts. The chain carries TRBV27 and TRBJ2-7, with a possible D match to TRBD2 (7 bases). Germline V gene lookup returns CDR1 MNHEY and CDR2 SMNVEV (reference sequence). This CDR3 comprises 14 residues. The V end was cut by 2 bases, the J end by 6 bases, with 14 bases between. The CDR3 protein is CASSLRGEGSEQYF. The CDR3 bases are TGTGCCAGCAGTTTAAGGGGGGAGGGTTCCGAGCAGTACTTC.

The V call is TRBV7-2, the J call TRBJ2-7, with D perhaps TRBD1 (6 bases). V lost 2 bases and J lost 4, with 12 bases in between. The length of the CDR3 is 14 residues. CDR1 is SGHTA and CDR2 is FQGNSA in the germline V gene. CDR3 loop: CASSLYPGVYEQYF. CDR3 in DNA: TGTGCCAGCAGCTTATACCCAGGGGTTTACGAGCAGTACTTC.

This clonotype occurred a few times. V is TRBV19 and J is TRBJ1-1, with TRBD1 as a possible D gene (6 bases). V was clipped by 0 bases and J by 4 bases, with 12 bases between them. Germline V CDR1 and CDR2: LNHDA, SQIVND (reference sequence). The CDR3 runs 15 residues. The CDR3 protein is CASSIDRGAFTEAFF. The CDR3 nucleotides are TGTGCCAGTAGTATAGATCGGGGGGCCTTCACTGAAGCTTTCTTT.

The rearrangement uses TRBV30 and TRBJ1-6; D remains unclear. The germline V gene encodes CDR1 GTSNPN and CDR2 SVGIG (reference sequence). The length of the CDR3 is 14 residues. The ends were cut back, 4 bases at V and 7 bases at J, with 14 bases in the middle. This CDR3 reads CAWTGRQTNSPLHF. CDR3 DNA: TGTGCCTGGACCGGTCGGCAGACCAATTCACCCCTCCACTTT.

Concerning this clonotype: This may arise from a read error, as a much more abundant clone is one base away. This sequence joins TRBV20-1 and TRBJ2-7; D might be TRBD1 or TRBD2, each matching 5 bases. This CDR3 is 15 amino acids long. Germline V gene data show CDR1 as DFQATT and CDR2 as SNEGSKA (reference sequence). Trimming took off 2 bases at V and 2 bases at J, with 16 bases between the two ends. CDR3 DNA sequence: TGCAGTGCTAGACAGGGAGAGACTGTTCCCTACGAGCAGTACTTC. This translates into CSARQGETVPYEQYF.

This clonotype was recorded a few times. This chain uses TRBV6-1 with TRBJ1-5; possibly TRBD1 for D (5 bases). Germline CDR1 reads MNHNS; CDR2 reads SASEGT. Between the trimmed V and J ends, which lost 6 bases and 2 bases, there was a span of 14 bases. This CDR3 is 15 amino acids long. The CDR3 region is CASSPNRRGNQPQHF. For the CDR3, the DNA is TGTGCCAGCAGCCCCAACAGGAGGGGCAATCAGCCCCAGCATTTT.

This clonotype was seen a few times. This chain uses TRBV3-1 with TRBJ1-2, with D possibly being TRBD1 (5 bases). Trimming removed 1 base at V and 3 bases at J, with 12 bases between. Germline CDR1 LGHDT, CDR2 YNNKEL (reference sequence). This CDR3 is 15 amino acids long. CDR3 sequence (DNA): TGTGCCAGCAGCCAAGGGGGGTTGGGGTACTATGGCTACACCTTC. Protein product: CASSQGGLGYYGYTF.

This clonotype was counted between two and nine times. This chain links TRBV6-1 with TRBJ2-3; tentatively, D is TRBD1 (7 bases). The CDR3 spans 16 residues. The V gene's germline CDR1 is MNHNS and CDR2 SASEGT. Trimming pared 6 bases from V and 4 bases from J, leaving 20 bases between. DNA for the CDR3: TGTGCCAGCAGCCCGCGGGACAGTATACTTCCAGATACGCAGTATTTT. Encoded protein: CASSPRDSILPDTQYF.

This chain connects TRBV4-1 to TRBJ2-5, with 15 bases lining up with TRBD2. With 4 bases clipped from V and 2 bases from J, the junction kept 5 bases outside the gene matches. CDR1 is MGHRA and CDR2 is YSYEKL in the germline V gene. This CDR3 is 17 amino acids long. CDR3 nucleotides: TGCGCCAGCAGCCTCGGGACTAGCGGGAGGTGGCAAGAGACCCAGTACTTC. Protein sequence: CASSLGTSGRWQETQYF.

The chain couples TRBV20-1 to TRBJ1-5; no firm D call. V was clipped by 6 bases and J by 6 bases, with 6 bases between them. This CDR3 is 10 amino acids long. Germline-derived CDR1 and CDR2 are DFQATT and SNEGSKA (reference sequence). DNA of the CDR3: TGCAGTGCAGGTGGTCAGCCCCAGCATTTT. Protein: CSAGGQPQHF.

This CDR3 reads CASTLGQLNTGELFF. Here the CDR3 DNA reads TGTGCCAGCACGCTCGGACAGCTGAACACCGGGGAGCTGTTTTTT. This chain connects TRBV2 to TRBJ2-2, with TRBD1 as a possible D gene (6 bases). Germline CDR1 reads SNHLY; CDR2 reads FYNNEI. Trimming cost V 7 bases and J 1 base, with 13 bases left between them. The CDR3 loop spans 15 amino acids.

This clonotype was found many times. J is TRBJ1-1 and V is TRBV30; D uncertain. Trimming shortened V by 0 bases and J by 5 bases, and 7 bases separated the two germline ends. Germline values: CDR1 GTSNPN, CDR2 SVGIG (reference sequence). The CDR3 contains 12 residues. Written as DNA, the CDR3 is TGTGCCTGGAGTGTAGGTAGGACTGAAGCTTTCTTT. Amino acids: CAWSVGRTEAFF.

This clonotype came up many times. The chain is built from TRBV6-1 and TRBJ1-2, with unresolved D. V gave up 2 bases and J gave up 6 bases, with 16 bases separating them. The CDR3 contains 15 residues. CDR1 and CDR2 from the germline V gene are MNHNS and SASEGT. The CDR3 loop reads CASSERDRPVNGYTF. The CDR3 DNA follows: TGTGCCAGCAGTGAAAGAGACCGACCTGTGAATGGCTACACCTTC.

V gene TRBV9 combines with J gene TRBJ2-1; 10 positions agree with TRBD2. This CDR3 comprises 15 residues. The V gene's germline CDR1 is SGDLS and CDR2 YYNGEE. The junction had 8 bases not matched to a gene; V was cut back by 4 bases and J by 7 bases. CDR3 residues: CASSTSGRAGNEQFF. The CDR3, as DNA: TGTGCCAGCAGCACGAGCGGGAGGGCGGGTAATGAGCAGTTCTTC.

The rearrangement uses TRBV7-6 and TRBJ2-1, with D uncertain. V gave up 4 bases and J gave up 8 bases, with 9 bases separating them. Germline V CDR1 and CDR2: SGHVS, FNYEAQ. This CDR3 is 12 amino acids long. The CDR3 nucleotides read TGTGCCAGCAGCTCCGGGTGGGATGAGCAGTTCTTC. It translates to CASSSGWDEQFF.

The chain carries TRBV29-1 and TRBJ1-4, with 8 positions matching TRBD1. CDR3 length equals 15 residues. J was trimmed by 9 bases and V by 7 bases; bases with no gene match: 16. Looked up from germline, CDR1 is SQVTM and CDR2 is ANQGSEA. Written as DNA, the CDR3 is TGCAGCGGCGCTACCACCGGGACAGGTGGTCAAAAACTGTTTTTT. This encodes CSGATTGTGGQKLFF.

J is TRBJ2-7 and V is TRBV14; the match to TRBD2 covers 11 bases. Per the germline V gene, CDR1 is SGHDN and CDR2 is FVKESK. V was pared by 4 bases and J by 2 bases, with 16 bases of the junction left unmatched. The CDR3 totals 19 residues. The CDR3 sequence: CASSRWFGLAGGGTYEQYF. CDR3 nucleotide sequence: TGTGCCAGCAGCCGATGGTTCGGCCTAGCGGGAGGAGGAACCTACGAGCAGTACTTC. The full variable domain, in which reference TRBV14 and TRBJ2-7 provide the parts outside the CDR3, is EAGVTQFPSHSVIEKGQTVTLRCDPISGHDNLYWYRRVMGKEIKFLLHFVKESKQDESGMPNNRFLAERTGGTYSTLKVQPAELEDSGVYFCASSRWFGLAGGGTYEQYFGPGTRLTVT.

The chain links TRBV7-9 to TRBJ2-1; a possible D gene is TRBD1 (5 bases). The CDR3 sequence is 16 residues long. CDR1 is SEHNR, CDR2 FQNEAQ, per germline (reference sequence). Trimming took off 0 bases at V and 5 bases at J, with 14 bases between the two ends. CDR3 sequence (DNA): TGTGCCAGCAGCTTAGCTAATTCAGGGTGGAACAATGAGCAGTTCTTC. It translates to CASSLANSGWNNEQFF.

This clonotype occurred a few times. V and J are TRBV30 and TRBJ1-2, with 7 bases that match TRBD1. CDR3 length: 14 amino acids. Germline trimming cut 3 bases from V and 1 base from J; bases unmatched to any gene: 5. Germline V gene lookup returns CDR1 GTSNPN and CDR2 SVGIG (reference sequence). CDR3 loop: CAWSGTEYNYGYTF. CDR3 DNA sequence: TGTGCCTGGAGCGGGACAGAGTATAACTATGGCTACACCTTC.